This T cell receptor beta chain was identified in a study of T cell changes during pregnancy in multiple sclerosis. Measured with immunoSEQ multiplex PCR; TCRdb has only the in-frame clones, and not every one. The sample carries tens of thousands of clones, 85% to 95% recorded once. CDR1 SGHVS and CDR2 FNYEAQ come from the germline V gene. This CDR3 contains 15 residues. J was trimmed by 3 bases and V by 5 bases; bases with no gene match: 5. This clone is a singleton in its sample. The source material was peripheral blood, sampled before pregnancy. The rearrangement uses TRBV7-6 and TRBJ2-2; 8 positions match TRBD1. The sequence was collected from a female donor with multiple sclerosis, enrolled in a pregnancy study. This chain's CDR3 is CASSPGGGYTGELFF. The CDR3 nucleotides read TGTGCCAGCAGCCCAGGGGGCGGATACACCGGGGAGCTGTTTTTT.